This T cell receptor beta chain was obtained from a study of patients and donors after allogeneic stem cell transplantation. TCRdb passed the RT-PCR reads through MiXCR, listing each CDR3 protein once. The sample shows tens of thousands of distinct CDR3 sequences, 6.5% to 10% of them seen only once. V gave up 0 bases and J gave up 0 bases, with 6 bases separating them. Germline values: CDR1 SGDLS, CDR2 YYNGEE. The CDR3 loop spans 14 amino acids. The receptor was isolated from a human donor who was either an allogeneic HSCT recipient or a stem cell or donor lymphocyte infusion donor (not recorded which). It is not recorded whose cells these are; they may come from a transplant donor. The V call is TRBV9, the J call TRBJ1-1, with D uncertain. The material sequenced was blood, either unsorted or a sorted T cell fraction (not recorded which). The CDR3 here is CASSVAPMNTEAFF. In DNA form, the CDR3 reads TGTGCCAGCAGCGTAGCTCCCATGAACACTGAAGCTTTCTTT.